The entry below gives a single T cell receptor (beta chain) sequence along with its context. This clone's antigen is unknown. It has no much larger one-base neighbor in the sample; base qualities were not kept. The data were taken from a study of PD-1 blockade in classical Hodgkin lymphoma (dated by TCRdb to 2020 to 2022). With respect to the entire study: Nivolumab dosing was 3 mg/kg intravenously every 2 weeks, continuing until either disease progression or unacceptable toxicity. The study used CyTOF and TCR beta sequencing to define a peripheral blood immune signature of response to PD-1 blockade in classical Hodgkin lymphoma. Summary of the overall study and its limitations: Baseline TCR diversity was reported to be lower in newly diagnosed patients than in healthy donors, and even lower in relapsed/refractory patients. Trial patients with a complete response had baseline diversity similar to that of newly diagnosed patients, while partial responders and progressors had significantly lower diversity. The study was restricted to a single clinical trial cohort, and the causes of repertoire differences, possibly disease activity or prior therapy, were left undefined. Lower diversity was seen in patients whose nivolumab began less than 1 year after ASCT, and these patients were left out of later analyses so that immune reconstitution would not confound the results. CD4+ but not CD8+ TCR diversity rose significantly by C4D1 (p=0.0027 vs p=0.16), most apparent in complete responders (p=0.02).

The Qiagen DNeasy kit was used to extract genomic DNA both from unsorted PBMCs and from the negatively selected CD4+ and CD8+ fractions. Amplification of TCR beta CDR3 regions was done by immunoSEQ multiplex PCR with primers that anneal to V and J segments. A synthetic immune receptor repertoire was used to minimize amplification bias, and any remaining bias was removed computationally after sequencing. The authors' pipeline ran thus. Repertoire diversity was quantified as the Shannon entropy index using custom Python scripts. The unsorted, CD4+ and CD8+ repertoires were each analyzed separately, with the exception of combined analyses, where CD4+ and CD8+ sequences were merged in silico. Clonal expansion was defined as a frequency increase of at least 2-fold after treatment compared with C1D1, and clones undetected at baseline were assigned a pseudocount of 0.5. Clones with 0 or 1 copy at C1D1 were classified as singleton clones, and clones with 2 or more copies were classified as non-singleton clones. Clones expanded in unsorted samples were assigned a CD4+, CD8+ or unknown annotation through matching of protein sequences in sorted samples from the same patient. Wilcoxon tests were applied to paired samples to test diversity changes from C1D1 to C4D1. Entries here come from immuneACCESS through TCRdb and include only in-frame sequences with V and J called. Some clones fail to appear in such tables; in the studies checked, an unresolved V gene covers under half of the shortfall, and the cause of the remainder is unknown. The D gene and trimming were derived from the DNA, and the V and J assignments and clone size from that table. The sample table shows approximately 14,000 clones, and approximately 88% are seen once. The ten largest account for about 18% of the sample.

The CDR3 has 13 amino acids, counting the end cysteine and phenylalanine. Only the CDR3 DNA is retained, 39 bases long and in frame from the first base. V is cut by 7 bases and J by 2 bases, and the space between the germline ends is 12 bases. The germline V gene provides CDR1 LGHNA and CDR2 YNFKEQ. What this sample's time point label stands for: cycle 4 day 1 (C4D1), after 5 to 7 weeks of nivolumab. Relapse after autologous stem cell transplantation had occurred in all trial patients, and cohorts A, B and C were distinguished by prior brentuximab vedotin exposure. CD8+ T cells were purified from thawed PBMCs by magnetic negative selection with a Miltenyi CD8+ T cell isolation kit. A total of around 60 patients with relapsed/refractory classical Hodgkin lymphoma made up the trial cohort, and each patient's best overall response was complete response, partial response or progressive disease. In the multi-cohort phase II CheckMate 205 trial, trial patients received single-agent nivolumab. An independent review committee assessed best overall response using the 2007 International Working Group response criteria. Trial PBMCs were collected just before the start of nivolumab (C1D1) and during therapy at cycle 2 day 1 and cycle 4 day 1. Peripheral blood was collected in 8 mL Vacutainer Cell Preparation Tubes, from which PBMCs were isolated by centrifugation and then cryopreserved. Purified CD4+ and CD8+ fractions were prepared only for cases in which an additional PBMC sample was available. Magnetically labelled cells were depleted on LS columns in a quadroMACS separator, and the flow-through was collected as the purified fraction.

Sequenced here: CD8+ T cells from blood, sampled before the fourth cycle of nivolumab. The origin of this receptor is a human donor with classical Hodgkin lymphoma. The sequence joins TRBV4-2 to TRBJ2-7; D gene: possibly TRBD1, on 7 matching bases. The DNA is TGTGCCAGCACAGGGGGGCCCACCTACGAGCAGTACTTC. Its protein is CASTGGPTYEQYF.